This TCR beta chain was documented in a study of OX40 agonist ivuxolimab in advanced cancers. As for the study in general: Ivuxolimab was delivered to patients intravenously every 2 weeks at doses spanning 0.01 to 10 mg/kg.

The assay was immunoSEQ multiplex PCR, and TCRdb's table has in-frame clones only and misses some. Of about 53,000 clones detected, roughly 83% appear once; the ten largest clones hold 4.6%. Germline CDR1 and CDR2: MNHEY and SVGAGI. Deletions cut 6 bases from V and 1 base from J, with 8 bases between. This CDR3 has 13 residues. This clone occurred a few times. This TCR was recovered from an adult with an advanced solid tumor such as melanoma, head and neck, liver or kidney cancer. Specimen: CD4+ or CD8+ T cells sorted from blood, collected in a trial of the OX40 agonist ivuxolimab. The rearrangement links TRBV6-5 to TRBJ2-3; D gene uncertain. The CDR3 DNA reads TGTGCCAGCAGCCGGCCTGGCACAGATACGCAGTATTTT. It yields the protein CASSRPGTDTQYF.